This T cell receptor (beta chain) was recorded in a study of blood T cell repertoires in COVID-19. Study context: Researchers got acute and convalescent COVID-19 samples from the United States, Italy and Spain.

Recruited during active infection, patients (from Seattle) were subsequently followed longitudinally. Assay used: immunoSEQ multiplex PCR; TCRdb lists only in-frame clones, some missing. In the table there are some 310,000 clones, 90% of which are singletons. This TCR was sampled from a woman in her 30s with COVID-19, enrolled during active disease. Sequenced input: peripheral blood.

The chain's CDR3 is CASSLRLAVGTGELFF. CDR3 bases: TGTGCCAGCAGTTTAAGGCTAGCGGTGGGTACCGGGGAGCTGTTTTTT. V gene TRBV27 combines with J gene TRBJ2-2, with TRBD2 identical over 7 bases. The CDR3 extends over 16 amino acids. V gave up 2 bases and J gave up 5 bases; unmatched junction bases: 8. CDR1 is MNHEY, CDR2 SMNVEV, per germline (reference sequence).